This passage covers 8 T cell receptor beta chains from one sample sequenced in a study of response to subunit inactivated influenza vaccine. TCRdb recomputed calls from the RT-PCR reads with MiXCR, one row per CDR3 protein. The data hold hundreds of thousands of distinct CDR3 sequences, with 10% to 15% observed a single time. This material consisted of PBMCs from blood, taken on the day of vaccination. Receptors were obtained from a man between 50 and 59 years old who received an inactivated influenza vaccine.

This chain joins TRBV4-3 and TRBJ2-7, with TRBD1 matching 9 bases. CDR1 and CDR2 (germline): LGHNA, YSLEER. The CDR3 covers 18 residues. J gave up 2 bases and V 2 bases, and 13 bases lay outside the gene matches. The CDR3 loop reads CASSQHWRTGTGTYEQYF. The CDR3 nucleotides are TGCGCCAGCAGCCAACATTGGAGAACCGGGACAGGGACCTACGAGCAGTACTTC.

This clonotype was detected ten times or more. The CDR3 DNA sequence: TGTGCCAGCAGCTTCCCGGACAGTCCCTACGAGCAGTACTTC. Translated, it gives CASSFPDSPYEQYF. The chain links TRBV11-2 to TRBJ2-7, with TRBD1 as a possible D gene (6 bases). The ends were cut back, 3 bases at V and 2 bases at J, with 11 bases in the middle. The CDR3 extends over 14 amino acids. The V gene's germline CDR1 is SGHAT and CDR2 FQNNGV.

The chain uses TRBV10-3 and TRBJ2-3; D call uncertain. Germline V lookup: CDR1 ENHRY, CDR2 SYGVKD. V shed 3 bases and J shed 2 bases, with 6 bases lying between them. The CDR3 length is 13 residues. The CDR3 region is CAISDEYTDTQYF. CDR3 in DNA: TGTGCCATCAGTGACGAGTACACAGATACGCAGTATTTT.

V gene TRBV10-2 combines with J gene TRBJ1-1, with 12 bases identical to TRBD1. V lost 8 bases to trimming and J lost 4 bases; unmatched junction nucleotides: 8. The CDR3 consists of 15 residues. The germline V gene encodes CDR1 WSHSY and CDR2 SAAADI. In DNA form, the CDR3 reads TGCGCCAGCGGGACAGGGGGCCGTCTGGCCACTGAAGCTTTCTTT. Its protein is CASGTGGRLATEAFF.

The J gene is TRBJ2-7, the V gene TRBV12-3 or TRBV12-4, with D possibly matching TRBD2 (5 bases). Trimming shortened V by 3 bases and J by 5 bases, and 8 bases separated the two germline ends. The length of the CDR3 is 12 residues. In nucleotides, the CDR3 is TGTGCCAGCAGTTTCGTGCGGGACGAGCAGTACTTC. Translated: CASSFVRDEQYF.

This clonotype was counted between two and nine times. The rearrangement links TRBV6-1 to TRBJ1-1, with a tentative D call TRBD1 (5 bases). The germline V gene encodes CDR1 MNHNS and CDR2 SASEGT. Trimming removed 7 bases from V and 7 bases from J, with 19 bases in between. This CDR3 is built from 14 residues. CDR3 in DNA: TGTGCCAGCACTCCAACCGGGACGGGAAGTGAAGCTTTCTTT. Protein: CASTPTGTGSEAFF.

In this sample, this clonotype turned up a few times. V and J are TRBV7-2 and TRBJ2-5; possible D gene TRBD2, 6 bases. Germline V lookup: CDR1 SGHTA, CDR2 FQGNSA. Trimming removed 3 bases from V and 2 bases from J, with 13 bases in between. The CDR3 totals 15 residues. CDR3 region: CASSFLRAGQETQYF. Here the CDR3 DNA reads TGTGCCAGCAGCTTTCTACGGGCGGGGCAAGAGACCCAGTACTTC.

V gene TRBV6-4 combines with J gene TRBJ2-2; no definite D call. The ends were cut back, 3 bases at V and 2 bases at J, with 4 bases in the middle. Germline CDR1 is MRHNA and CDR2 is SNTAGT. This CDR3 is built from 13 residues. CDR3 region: CASSETNTGELFF. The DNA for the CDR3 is TGTGCCAGCAGTGAAACCAACACCGGGGAGCTGTTTTTT.